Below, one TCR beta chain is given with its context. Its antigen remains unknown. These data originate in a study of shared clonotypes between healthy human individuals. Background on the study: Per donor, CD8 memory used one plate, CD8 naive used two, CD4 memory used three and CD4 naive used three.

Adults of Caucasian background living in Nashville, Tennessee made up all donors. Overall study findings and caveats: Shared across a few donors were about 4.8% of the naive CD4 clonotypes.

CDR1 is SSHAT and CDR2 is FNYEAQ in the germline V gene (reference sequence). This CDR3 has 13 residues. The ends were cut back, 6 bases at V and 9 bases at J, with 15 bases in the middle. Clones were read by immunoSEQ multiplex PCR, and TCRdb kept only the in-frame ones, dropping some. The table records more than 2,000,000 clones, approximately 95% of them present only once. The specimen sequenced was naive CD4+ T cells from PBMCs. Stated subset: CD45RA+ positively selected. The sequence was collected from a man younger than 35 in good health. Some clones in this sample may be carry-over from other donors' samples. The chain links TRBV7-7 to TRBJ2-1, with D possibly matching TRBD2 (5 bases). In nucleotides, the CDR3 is TGTGCCAGCAGTTTCAACCCGGCGGGTGAGCAGTTCTTC. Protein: CASSFNPAGEQFF.